The rows below give T cell receptor beta chains drawn from one sample of a study of T-cell memory formation after mild COVID-19. One entry per CDR3 protein results from TCRdb running MiXCR on the 5' RACE reads. The top ten hold under 25% of the sample, which has more than 150,000 distinct CDR3 sequences, over 20% seen once. The source material was PBMCs or a T cell subset sorted from them (not recorded which). These receptors came from an adult woman who had mild COVID-19 (a few samples of this study predate the infection). Cell type and time point are not known. Both conserved end residues are part of each CDR3. Each record gives: J gene, V gene, D gene, clone size, CDR3 DNA, CDR3 protein. The D gene is left open where the match is weak. Clone size, where shown, is once, few, many, or a class for clones that have expanded.

j_gene: TRBJ2-1
v_gene: TRBV4-1
d_gene: -
abundance: few
CDR3nt: TGCGCCAGCAGCCAAGATAGCGGAAACCCATACAATGAGCAGTTCTTC
CDR3aa: CASSQDSGNPYNEQFF

j_gene: TRBJ1-5
v_gene: TRBV6-5
d_gene: -
abundance: few
CDR3nt: TGTGCCAGCAGCCAAGGGCCGGGGGGATCGTGGCCCCAGCATTTT
CDR3aa: CASSQGPGGSWPQHF

j_gene: TRBJ2-6
v_gene: TRBV12-3/TRBV12-4
d_gene: TRBD1
abundance: -
CDR3nt: TGTGCCAGCAGTTCCCCAGGGGGCGCTGGGGCCAACGTCCTGACTTTC
CDR3aa: CASSSPGGAGANVLTF

j_gene: TRBJ2-1
v_gene: TRBV30
d_gene: TRBD2
abundance: -
CDR3nt: TGTGCCTGGAGTTCAGCGGGAGAGCAGTTCTTC
CDR3aa: CAWSSAGEQFF

j_gene: TRBJ1-1
v_gene: TRBV9
d_gene: TRBD1
abundance: -
CDR3nt: TGTGCCAGCAGCGTAGGAGGGGGACAGTCAACGAGGAACACTGAAGCTTTCTTT
CDR3aa: CASSVGGGQSTRNTEAFF

j_gene: TRBJ1-1
v_gene: TRBV30
d_gene: -
abundance: many
CDR3nt: TGTGCCTGGACCCGTTCGGAGGTGGCTTTCTTT
CDR3aa: CAWTRSEVAFF

j_gene: TRBJ2-7
v_gene: TRBV11-2
d_gene: TRBD1
abundance: many
CDR3nt: TGTGCCAGCACGCCCGGGACAGGCGATTACGAGCAGTACTTC
CDR3aa: CASTPGTGDYEQYF

j_gene: TRBJ2-3
v_gene: TRBV4-1
d_gene: -
abundance: -
CDR3nt: TGCGCCAGCAGCCCAGGATTGGGGGAAGGAACAGATACGCAGTATTTT
CDR3aa: CASSPGLGEGTDTQYF

j_gene: TRBJ1-2
v_gene: TRBV9
d_gene: -
abundance: -
CDR3nt: TGTGCCAGCAGCCGATCCAGGGCAAACTATGGCTACACCTTC
CDR3aa: CASSRSRANYGYTF

j_gene: TRBJ1-1
v_gene: TRBV5-1
d_gene: -
abundance: -
CDR3nt: TGCTCCAGCAGCGATCGTAACTGGGACGGGACGCATGAAATGAACACTGAAGCTTTCTTT
CDR3aa: CSSSDRNWDGTHEMNTEAFF

j_gene: TRBJ1-4
v_gene: TRBV4-1
d_gene: -
abundance: -
CDR3nt: TGCGCCAGCAGCCAAGAGGGGGATTCCCGGGAAAAACTGTTTTTT
CDR3aa: CASSQEGDSREKLFF

j_gene: TRBJ1-2
v_gene: TRBV9
d_gene: -
abundance: -
CDR3nt: TGTGCCAGCAGCGTAGAGGCAGACTATGGCTACACCTTC
CDR3aa: CASSVEADYGYTF

j_gene: TRBJ2-3
v_gene: TRBV9
d_gene: -
abundance: few
CDR3nt: TGTGCCAGCAGCGAGGGGTTGGCGACGTTAACAGATACGCAGTATTTT
CDR3aa: CASSEGLATLTDTQYF

j_gene: TRBJ1-2
v_gene: TRBV9
d_gene: -
abundance: few
CDR3nt: TGTGCCAGCAGTGACCAGCAGGGATATAACTATGGCTACACCTTC
CDR3aa: CASSDQQGYNYGYTF

j_gene: TRBJ2-1
v_gene: TRBV20-1
d_gene: -
abundance: -
CDR3nt: TGCAGTGCTAGAGAGCCCGTTGGTGGGTACAATGAGCAGTTCTTC
CDR3aa: CSAREPVGGYNEQFF

j_gene: TRBJ1-1
v_gene: TRBV15
d_gene: -
abundance: few
CDR3nt: TGTGCCACCAGCAGAGATATGGGCAGGGAGAACACTGAAGCTTTCTTT
CDR3aa: CATSRDMGRENTEAFF

j_gene: TRBJ2-1
v_gene: TRBV7-6
d_gene: -
abundance: few
CDR3nt: TGTGCCAGCAGCTTACTGGAGGGCCCCTACAATGAGCAGTTCTTC
CDR3aa: CASSLLEGPYNEQFF

j_gene: TRBJ2-1
v_gene: TRBV4-3
d_gene: -
abundance: -
CDR3nt: TGCGCCAGCAGCCCGACTAGATCCTACAATGAGCAGTTCTTC
CDR3aa: CASSPTRSYNEQFF

j_gene: TRBJ2-7
v_gene: TRBV12-3/TRBV12-4
d_gene: -
abundance: -
CDR3nt: TGTGCCAGCACCCCGGAGAGGTCCTACGAGCAGTACTTC
CDR3aa: CASTPERSYEQYF

j_gene: TRBJ2-1
v_gene: TRBV6-2/TRBV6-3
d_gene: -
abundance: few
CDR3nt: TGTGCCAGCAGTTATCAAGAGGTCAATGAGCAGTTCTTC
CDR3aa: CASSYQEVNEQFF

j_gene: TRBJ2-5
v_gene: TRBV7-9
d_gene: -
abundance: -
CDR3nt: TGTGCCAGCAGCAACTCACGGGAAGAGACCCAGTACTTC
CDR3aa: CASSNSREETQYF

j_gene: TRBJ2-3
v_gene: TRBV5-4
d_gene: -
abundance: -
CDR3nt: TGTGCCAGCAGCTTGCAGGAGAACCAAGATACGCAGTATTTT
CDR3aa: CASSLQENQDTQYF

j_gene: TRBJ2-1
v_gene: TRBV7-8
d_gene: -
abundance: few
CDR3nt: TGTGCCAGCAGCTTAGATGGAGGGGATGAGCAGTTCTTC
CDR3aa: CASSLDGGDEQFF

j_gene: TRBJ2-2
v_gene: TRBV11-2
d_gene: -
abundance: many
CDR3nt: TGTGCCAGCTTTATGGGCGGGGCGTCCGCCGGGGAGCTGTTTTTT
CDR3aa: CASFMGGASAGELFF

j_gene: TRBJ2-2
v_gene: TRBV3-1
d_gene: TRBD1
abundance: -
CDR3nt: TGTGCCAGCAGCCCCTGGAGCGGACAGGGCGATAACGGGGAGCTGTTTTTT
CDR3aa: CASSPWSGQGDNGELFF

j_gene: TRBJ2-3
v_gene: TRBV18
d_gene: TRBD2
abundance: -
CDR3nt: TGTGCCAGCTCACCCCCGGGAGCGGGAGAAACAGATACGCAGTATTTT
CDR3aa: CASSPPGAGETDTQYF